The rows below give T cell receptor beta chains drawn from one sample of a study of T-cell reconstitution after alpha-beta-depleted transplantation in children. TCRdb recomputed calls from the PCR reads with MiXCR, one row per CDR3 protein. The sample yields over 550,000 distinct CDR3 sequences, 10% to 13% seen once. The sample here was PBMCs from the stem cell graft donor, taken from the stem cell graft. These receptor sequences come from a human donor who donated a stem cell graft to a child with acute myeloid leukemia. CDR3s include the opening cysteine and the closing phenylalanine or tryptophan. The D gene is left open where the match is weak. The size entry is marked missing in some rows and otherwise reads once, few, many or a size class.

J gene	V gene	D gene	clone size	CDR3 protein	CDR3 DNA
TRBJ2-5	TRBV7-8	-	many	CASSSVRAETQYF	TGTGCCAGCAGCTCTGTGAGGGCCGAGACCCAGTACTTC
TRBJ2-1	TRBV20-1	TRBD2	many	CSARDTSGRAVSSYNEQFF	TGCAGTGCTAGAGATACCAGCGGGAGGGCCGTTAGCTCCTACAATGAGCAGTTCTTC
TRBJ2-1	TRBV29-1	TRBD2	many	CSASGSGNEQFF	TGCAGCGCTAGCGGGAGCGGTAATGAGCAGTTCTTC
TRBJ2-1	TRBV20-1	-	-	CSAPDAPRHNEQFF	TGCAGTGCCCCGGACGCACCGCGGCACAATGAGCAGTTCTTC
TRBJ2-1	TRBV29-1	TRBD1	few	CSVSGTGLNEQFF	TGCAGCGTTTCCGGGACAGGATTAAATGAGCAGTTCTTC
TRBJ2-1	TRBV25-1	TRBD2	-	CASSFASGRGREQFF	TGTGCCAGCAGTTTCGCTAGCGGGAGAGGAAGGGAGCAGTTCTTC
TRBJ1-3	TRBV29-1	-	many	CSAEEPGNTIYF	TGCAGCGCCGAGGAGCCTGGAAACACCATATATTTT
TRBJ2-2	TRBV12-3/TRBV12-4	-	few	CASSLGALLTGELFF	TGTGCCAGCAGTTTAGGAGCGCTCTTAACCGGGGAGCTGTTTTTT
TRBJ2-5	TRBV30	TRBD2	-	CAWALAGLQETQYF	TGTGCCTGGGCACTAGCGGGCCTCCAAGAGACCCAGTACTTC
TRBJ1-4	TRBV20-1	-	-	CSAGGEVDVGLFF	TGCAGTGCGGGGGGGGAAGTCGACGTTGGACTGTTTTTT
TRBJ2-4	TRBV6-5	-	-	CATLAVNIQYF	TGTGCCACCCTAGCTGTGAACATTCAGTACTTC
TRBJ2-1	TRBV5-1	TRBD2	-	CASSHGLAASSYNEQFF	TGCGCCAGCAGCCACGGACTAGCGGCCAGCTCCTACAATGAGCAGTTCTTC
TRBJ2-6	TRBV2	-	many	CASTASFGANVLTF	TGTGCCAGCACCGCTAGTTTTGGGGCCAACGTCCTGACTTTC
TRBJ2-3	TRBV4-3	TRBD1	few	CASSQITGAPSTDTQYF	TGCGCCAGCAGCCAGATTACAGGGGCCCCTAGCACAGATACGCAGTATTTT
TRBJ2-7	TRBV7-2	-	-	CASSPRSSGEQYF	TGTGCCAGCAGCCCCAGAAGTAGCGGCGAGCAGTACTTC
TRBJ2-1	TRBV15	TRBD2	-	CATSRDRGTIVPNEQFF	TGTGCCACCAGCAGAGATCGTGGGACTATCGTCCCCAATGAGCAGTTCTTC
TRBJ2-3	TRBV7-9	TRBD2	few	CATPGGWGTDTQYF	TGTGCCACCCCGGGAGGATGGGGCACAGATACGCAGTATTTT
TRBJ2-7	TRBV28	-	-	CASSTDSVSSYEQYF	TGTGCCAGCAGCACGGACAGCGTGAGCTCCTACGAGCAGTACTTC
TRBJ2-1	TRBV12-3/TRBV12-4	TRBD2	-	CASSFIKLAGEFWSYNEQFF	TGTGCCAGCAGTTTCATCAAGCTAGCGGGAGAGTTTTGGTCCTACAATGAGCAGTTCTTC
TRBJ2-3	TRBV7-2	-	many	CASGPGPGLASTDTQYF	TGTGCCAGCGGTCCTGGCCCCGGGCTAGCTAGCACAGATACGCAGTATTTT
TRBJ1-6	TRBV7-9	-	-	CASSLRVDGSPLHF	TGTGCCAGCAGCTTACGAGTCGATGGTTCACCCCTCCACTTT
TRBJ2-3	TRBV5-1	-	-	CASSLERDTQYF	TGCGCCAGCAGCTTAGAACGAGATACGCAGTATTTT
TRBJ2-7	TRBV25-1	-	many	CASSTGSYEQYF	TGTGCCAGCAGTACCGGGTCCTACGAGCAGTACTTC
TRBJ1-6	TRBV6-5	-	few	CASSSWTEDSPLHF	TGTGCCAGCAGTTCGTGGACAGAGGATTCACCCCTCCACTTT
TRBJ2-1	TRBV15	-	many	CATSRPIIGSYNEQFF	TGTGCCACCAGCCGCCCCATTATCGGTTCCTACAATGAGCAGTTCTTC
TRBJ2-5	TRBV18	-	few	CASSQAGQTQETQYF	TGTGCCAGCTCACAGGCGGGACAGACACAAGAGACCCAGTACTTC
TRBJ2-7	TRBV7-2	TRBD2	few	CASSMTSGDSYEQYF	TGTGCCAGCAGCATGACTAGCGGGGACTCCTACGAGCAGTACTTC
TRBJ2-3	TRBV20-1	-	few	CSEISAGTDTQYF	TGCAGTGAAATTAGTGCAGGAACAGATACGCAGTATTTT
TRBJ2-3	TRBV10-3	TRBD2	many	CAISESVSGSPLDTQYF	TGTGCCATCAGTGAGTCCGTTAGCGGGAGTCCTCTAGATACGCAGTATTTT
TRBJ2-7	TRBV20-1	TRBD2	-	CSARDGRGGRTYEQYF	TGCAGTGCTAGAGATGGGAGGGGAGGGCGGACTTACGAGCAGTACTTC
TRBJ1-2	TRBV14	-	few	CASSQVGNYGYTF	TGTGCCAGCAGCCAAGTCGGTAACTATGGCTACACCTTC
TRBJ1-1	TRBV29-1	-	few	CSVDRVGGRGTEAFF	TGCAGCGTTGACAGGGTTGGGGGACGCGGGACTGAAGCTTTCTTT
TRBJ2-7	TRBV6-5	TRBD1	once	CASSYTRPQGAIYYEQNF	TGTGCCAGCAGTTACACACGGCCACAGGGGGCGATTTACTACGAGCAGAACTTC
TRBJ2-7	TRBV30	TRBD1	-	CAWKDRGSNEQYF	TGTGCCTGGAAGGACAGGGGCTCTAACGAGCAGTACTTC
TRBJ2-7	TRBV29-1	-	-	CSAGTGTGVEQYF	TGCAGCGCTGGAACCGGGACGGGCGTCGAGCAGTACTTC
TRBJ1-1	TRBV2	-	-	CASSEGGETEAFF	TGTGCCAGCAGTGAGGGGGGGGAGACTGAAGCTTTCTTT
TRBJ2-7	TRBV6-2/TRBV6-3	-	-	CASSYSGLLYEQYF	TGTGCCAGCAGTTACTCGGGACTCCTCTACGAGCAGTACTTC
TRBJ1-2	TRBV12-3/TRBV12-4	-	many	CASRPLGTPDLSYTF	TGTGCCAGCAGGCCCCTCGGGACCCCAGATTTAAGCTACACCTTC
TRBJ1-6	TRBV7-3	-	few	CASSPQVPPDSYNSPLHF	TGTGCCAGCAGCCCTCAGGTCCCGCCCGACTCCTATAATTCACCCCTCCACTTT
TRBJ1-1	TRBV2	-	-	CASRGQNTEAFF	TGTGCCAGCAGGGGACAGAACACTGAAGCTTTCTTT
TRBJ2-1	TRBV3-1	-	-	CASSPQGVLEQFF	TGTGCCAGCAGCCCCCAGGGTGTTCTTGAGCAGTTCTTC